The subject of this entry is one T cell receptor beta chain. Its target is unknown. The CDR3 sequence is 13 residues long. The germline gives CDR1 LNHDA, CDR2 SQIVND (reference sequence). V lost 7 bases and J lost 1; bases outside the gene matches: 2. The sample belongs to a study of T-cell memory formation after mild COVID-19. Study findings and constraints: Clones that contracted from day 15 to 85 were balanced CD4/CD8, while later expanders leaned CD4+. SARS-CoV-2 specificity was not confirmed for second-wave clones peaking on day 37. Certain responding clones were present in pre-infection memory, suggesting participation of cross-reactive memory.

Sample barcodes and UMIs were carried by the TCR alpha and TCR beta cDNA libraries that 5'RACE generated with constant-segment primers. TCRdb independently ran MiXCR on the 5' RACE reads; one entry per CDR3 protein. Of around 200,000 distinct CDR3 sequences listed, about 9.2% are singletons. The source of this sequence is a man aged 18 to 35 who had mild COVID-19 (a few samples of this study predate the infection). Cell type and time point are not known. The sequenced sample consisted of PBMCs or a T cell subset sorted from them (not recorded which). The chain is built from TRBV19 and TRBJ2-3; 7 bases line up with TRBD2. The CDR3 loop reads CASKAGGTDTQYF. CDR3 bases: TGTGCCAGTAAGGCGGGGGGCACAGATACGCAGTATTTT. Together with reference TRBV19 and TRBJ2-3, the CDR3 gives the full variable domain: DGGITQSPKYLFRKEGQNVTLSCEQNLNHDAMYWYRQDPGQGLRLIYYSQIVNDFQKGDIAEGYSVSREKKESFPLTVTSAQKNPTAFYLCASKAGGTDTQYFGPGTRLTVL.